This T cell receptor (beta chain) was sequenced in a study of blood T cell repertoires in COVID-19. Overall study: Samples came from the United States, Italy and Spain, spanning acute and convalescent COVID-19.

The CDR3 runs 13 residues. Germline CDR1 is MDHEN and CDR2 is SYDVKM. Trimming removed 5 bases at V and 7 bases at J, with 14 bases between. Authors' data handling: Amplification of reference gene primers provided the estimated nucleated cell counts. Only in-frame clones appear in the TCRdb table, and some are missing; sequencing was by immunoSEQ multiplex PCR. Clonal size and the V and J genes are those of that table, whereas D and trimming came from the DNA. The top ten clones hold about 6% of a sample with around 100,000 clones, roughly 87% of them seen once. V gene TRBV28 combines with J gene TRBJ1-2; D might be TRBD1 (6 bases). The TCR originated in a woman aged 55-69 years with acute or convalescent COVID-19. The sample comprised peripheral blood. DNA for the CDR3: TGTGCCAGCAGTAGCCAGGGGCTCAGTGGCTACACCTTC. Protein: CASSSQGLSGYTF.